Reported below is one TCR beta chain. What it binds is not known. CDR3 regions were amplified by Arm-PCR using iRepertoire HTBI primers to build TCR beta libraries. TCRdb re-analysed the multiplex PCR reads in MiXCR, keeping a single row per CDR3 protein. The sample yields about 430,000 distinct CDR3 sequences, around 23% seen once. The CDR3 length is 14 residues. Germline CDR1 is SGHNT and CDR2 is YENEEA. The V end lost 5 bases, the J end lost 2 bases, and 10 bases lay between the germline ends. Specified time point: persistent/refractory GD, antithyroid drugs over 5 years with positive TRAb. Preparation of the TCR library used RNA extracted from PBMCs. This specimen belongs to a study of regulatory T cells in long-lasting Graves disease. Study conclusions and caveats: TCR diversity in persistent Graves' patients was below that of newly diagnosed ones.

The TCR comes from a female donor with Graves disease. Sequencing was performed on peripheral blood mononuclear cells (PBMCs), taken when the disease was refractory, from a patient treated with antithyroid drugs. The chain carries TRBV11-3 and TRBJ2-1, with TRBD1 as a possible D gene (6 bases). CDR3 amino acids: CASSAGQPYNEQFF. CDR3 DNA sequence: TGTGCCAGCAGCGCCGGACAGCCCTACAATGAGCAGTTCTTC.